This T cell receptor beta chain derives from a study of Graves' ophthalmopathy and Graves' hyperthyroidism. Amplifying from RNA transcripts, the study obtained TCR beta CDR3 regions. First-round RT-PCR employed HTBI primers, with a second-round multiplex PCR after it. TCRdb reanalysed the multiplex PCR reads using MiXCR and keeps one entry per CDR3 protein. The table records around 600,000 distinct CDR3 sequences, over 40% of them present only once. The CDR3 loop spans 15 amino acids. Germline values: CDR1 LNHDA, CDR2 SQIVND (reference sequence). This clonotype was seen just once. A much larger clone sits a single nucleotide away, making a read error possible.

The chain carries TRBV19 and TRBJ2-7; TRBD2 agrees at 10 bases. The TCR comes from an adult man with Graves' ophthalmopathy. Sequenced sample: peripheral blood. CDR3 region: CVSSQPGLATYEQYF. In DNA form, the CDR3 reads TGTGTCAGTAGCCAGCCGGGACTAGCGACCTACGAGCAGTACTTC.